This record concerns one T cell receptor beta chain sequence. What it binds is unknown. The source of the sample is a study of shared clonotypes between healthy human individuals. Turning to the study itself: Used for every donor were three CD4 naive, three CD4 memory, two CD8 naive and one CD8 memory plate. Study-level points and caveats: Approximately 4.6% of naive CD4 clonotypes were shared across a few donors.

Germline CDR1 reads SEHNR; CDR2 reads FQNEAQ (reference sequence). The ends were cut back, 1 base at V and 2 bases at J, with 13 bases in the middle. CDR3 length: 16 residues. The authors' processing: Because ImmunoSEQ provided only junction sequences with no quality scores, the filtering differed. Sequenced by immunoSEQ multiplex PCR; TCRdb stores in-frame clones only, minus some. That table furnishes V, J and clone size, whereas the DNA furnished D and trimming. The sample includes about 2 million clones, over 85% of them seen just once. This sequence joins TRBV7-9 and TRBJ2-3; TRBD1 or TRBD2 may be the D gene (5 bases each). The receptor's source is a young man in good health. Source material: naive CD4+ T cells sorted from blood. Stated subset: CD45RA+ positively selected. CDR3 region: CASSLDGGRITDTQYF. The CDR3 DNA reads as TGTGCCAGCAGCTTAGATGGGGGTCGAATCACAGATACGCAGTATTTT. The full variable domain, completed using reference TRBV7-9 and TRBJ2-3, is DTGVSQNPRHKITKRGQNVTFRCDPISEHNRLYWYRQTLGQGPEFLTYFQNEAQLEKSRLLSDRFSAERPKGSFSTLEIQRTEQGDSAMYLCASSLDGGRITDTQYFGPGTRLTVL.